The clone carrying this T cell receptor (beta chain) was counted at least ten times. What it binds is not known. V was trimmed by 2 bases and J by 8 bases, leaving 9 bases between them. The CDR3 sequence is 12 residues long. CDR1 KGHSH and CDR2 LQKENI come from the germline V gene. These data are taken from a study of CD8+CD57+ T cells in acquired aplastic anemia. Study background: Sorting CD4+ and CD8+ cells gave DNA averaging roughly 3.2 ug. Around 10 million reads were obtained on average for healthy donor CD4+ cells. Study observations and caveats: Patients and controls shared 25 to 35 CD8+ CDR3 sequences, highly expressed in patients. With respect to CD8+ Simpson's diversity, patients and controls did not differ significantly.

Genomic DNA provided the template from which TCR beta VDJ and CDR3 profiles were obtained. Using its own MiXCR run on the reads, TCRdb lists one record per CDR3 protein. This sample has about 400,000 distinct CDR3 sequences, with approximately 70% found just once. The V call is TRBV18, the J call TRBJ1-1; D not certain. The source of this sequence is a human donor in good health, serving as a control. Sequencing input: sorted CD4+, CD8+, or CD8+CD57+ T cells (not recorded which) from PBMCs. The CDR3 sequence: CASSPRTTEAFF. The CDR3 DNA reads TGTGCCAGCTCACCAAGGACCACGGAAGCTTTCTTT.